Given below is one T cell receptor (beta chain) in context. This record comes from a study of T-cell memory formation after mild COVID-19. cDNA libraries for TCR alpha and TCR beta, carrying sample barcodes and UMIs, came from 5'RACE with constant-segment primers. One entry per CDR3 protein, called by TCRdb with MiXCR from the 5' RACE reads. This table has approximately 260,000 distinct CDR3 sequences, under 20% appearing once. V was clipped by 7 bases and J by 5 bases, with 12 bases between them. The CDR3 is made up of 13 amino acids. The germline gives CDR1 MRHNA, CDR2 SNTAGT. The sample was PBMCs or a T cell subset sorted from them (not recorded which). The source is a man aged 18 to 30 who had mild COVID-19 (a few samples of this study predate the infection). Cell type and time point are not known. The rearrangement uses TRBV6-4 and TRBJ1-5; TRBD1 is a possible D gene (5 bases). CDR3 in DNA: TGTGCCAGCAATTGGACACCCTATCAGCCCCAGCATTTT. As protein: CASNWTPYQPQHF.